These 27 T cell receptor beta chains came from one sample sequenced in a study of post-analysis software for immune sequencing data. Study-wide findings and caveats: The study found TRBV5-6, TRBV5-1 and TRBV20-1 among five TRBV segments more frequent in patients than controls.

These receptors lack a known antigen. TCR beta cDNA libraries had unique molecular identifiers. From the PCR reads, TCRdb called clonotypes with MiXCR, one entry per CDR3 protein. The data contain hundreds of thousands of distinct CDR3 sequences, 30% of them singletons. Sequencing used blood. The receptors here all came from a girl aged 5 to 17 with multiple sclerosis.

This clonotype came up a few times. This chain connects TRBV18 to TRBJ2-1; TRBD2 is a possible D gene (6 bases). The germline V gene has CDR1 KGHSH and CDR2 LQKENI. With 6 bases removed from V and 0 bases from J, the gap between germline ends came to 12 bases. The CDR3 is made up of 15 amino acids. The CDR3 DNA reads TGTGCCAGCTCCAGAGCGGGCCCCTCCTACAATGAGCAGTTCTTC. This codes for CASSRAGPSYNEQFF.

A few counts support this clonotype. CDR3 sequence reads: CASSSLAGVVSYNEQFF. CDR3 DNA: TGTGCCAGCAGTTCACTAGCGGGAGTCGTTTCCTACAATGAGCAGTTCTTC. This rearrangement joins TRBV7-7 to TRBJ2-1; 11 bases line up with TRBD2. This CDR3 region has 17 residues. Germline values: CDR1 SSHAT, CDR2 FNYEAQ (reference sequence). V shed 6 bases and J 1 base; nucleotides not matched to a gene: 8. Supplemented by reference TRBV7-7 and TRBJ2-1, the full variable domain reads GAGVSQSPRYKVTKRGQDVTLRCDPISSHATLYWYQQALGQGPEFLTYFNYEAQPDKSGLPSDRFSAERPEGSISTLTIQRTEQRDSAMYRCASSSLAGVVSYNEQFFGPGTRLTVL.

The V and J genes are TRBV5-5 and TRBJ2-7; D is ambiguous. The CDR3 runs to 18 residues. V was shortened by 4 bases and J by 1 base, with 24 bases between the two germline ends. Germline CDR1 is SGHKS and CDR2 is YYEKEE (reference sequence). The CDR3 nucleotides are TGTGCCAGCAGCCAGTCAACTATCTTCTCATATTCTTCCTACGAGCAGTACTTC. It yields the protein CASSQSTIFSYSSYEQYF. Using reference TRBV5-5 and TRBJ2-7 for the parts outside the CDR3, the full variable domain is DAGVTQSPTHLIKTRGQQVTLRCSPISGHKSVSWYQQVLGQGPQFIFQYYEKEERGRGNFPDRFSARQFPNYSSELNVNALLLGDSALYLCASSQSTIFSYSSYEQYFGPGTRLTVT.

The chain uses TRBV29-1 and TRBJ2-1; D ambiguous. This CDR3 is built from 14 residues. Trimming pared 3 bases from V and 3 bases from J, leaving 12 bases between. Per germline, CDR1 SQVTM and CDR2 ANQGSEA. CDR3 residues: CSVDSPRVYNEQFF. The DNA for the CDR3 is TGCAGCGTTGACTCGCCTAGGGTCTACAATGAGCAGTTCTTC.

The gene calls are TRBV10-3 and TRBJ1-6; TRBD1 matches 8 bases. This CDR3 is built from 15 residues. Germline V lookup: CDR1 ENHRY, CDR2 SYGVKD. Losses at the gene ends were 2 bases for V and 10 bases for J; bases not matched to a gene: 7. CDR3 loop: CAISEDRGFGSPLHF. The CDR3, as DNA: TGTGCCATCAGTGAGGACAGGGGTTTTGGATCACCCCTCCACTTT.

The CDR3: CASSPRTGGRTISSYNEQFF. Here the CDR3 DNA reads TGTGCCAGCAGCCCAAGGACAGGGGGCCGAACTATTAGCTCCTACAATGAGCAGTTCTTC. The chain combines TRBV5-4 with TRBJ2-1; 11 bases are a match to TRBD1. Germline V gene data show CDR1 as SGHNT and CDR2 as YYREEE (reference sequence). With 4 bases clipped from V and 0 bases from J, the junction kept 15 bases outside the gene matches. This CDR3 region has 20 residues.

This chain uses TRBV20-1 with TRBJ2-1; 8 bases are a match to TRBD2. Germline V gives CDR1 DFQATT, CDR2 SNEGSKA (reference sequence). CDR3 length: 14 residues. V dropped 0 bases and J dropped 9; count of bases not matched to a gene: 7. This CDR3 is CSARDYQRESEQFF. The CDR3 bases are TGCAGTGCTAGAGATTACCAGCGGGAGTCTGAGCAGTTCTTC.

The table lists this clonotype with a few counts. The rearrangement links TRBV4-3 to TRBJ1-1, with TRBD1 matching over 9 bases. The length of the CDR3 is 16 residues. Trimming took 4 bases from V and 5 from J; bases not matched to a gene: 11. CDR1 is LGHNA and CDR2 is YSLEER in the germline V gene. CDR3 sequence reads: CASSRKNRGRWTEAFF. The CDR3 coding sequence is TGCGCCAGCAGCCGAAAGAACAGGGGGCGATGGACTGAAGCTTTCTTT.

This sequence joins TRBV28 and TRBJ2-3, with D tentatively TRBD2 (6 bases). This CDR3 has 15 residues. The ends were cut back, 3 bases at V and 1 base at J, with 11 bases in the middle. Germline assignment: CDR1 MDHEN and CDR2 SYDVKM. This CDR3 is CASSLGRGRTDTQYF. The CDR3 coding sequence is TGTGCCAGCAGTTTGGGGCGGGGCCGCACAGATACGCAGTATTTT.

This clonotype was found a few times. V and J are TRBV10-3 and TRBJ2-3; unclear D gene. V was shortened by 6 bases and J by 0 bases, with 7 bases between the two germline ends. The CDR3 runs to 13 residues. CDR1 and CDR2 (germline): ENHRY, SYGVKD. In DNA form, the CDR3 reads TGTGCCATCAGATCAGTAAGCACAGATACGCAGTATTTT. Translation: CAIRSVSTDTQYF.

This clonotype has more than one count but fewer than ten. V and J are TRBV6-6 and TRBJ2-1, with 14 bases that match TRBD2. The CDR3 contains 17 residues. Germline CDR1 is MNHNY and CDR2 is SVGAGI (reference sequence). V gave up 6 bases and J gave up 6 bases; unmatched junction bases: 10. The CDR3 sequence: CASSPGTSGGTLNEQFF. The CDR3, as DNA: TGTGCCAGCAGCCCCGGGACTAGCGGGGGAACCCTCAATGAGCAGTTCTTC.

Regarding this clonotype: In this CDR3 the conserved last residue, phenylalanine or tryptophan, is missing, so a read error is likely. The chain's CDR3 is CSARGGTSANYGYTV. CDR3 in DNA: TGCAGTGCTAGAGGGGGGACTAGCGCTAACTATGGCTACACCGTC. The chain uses TRBV20-1 and TRBJ1-2; D perhaps matches TRBD1 (5 bases). The CDR3 is 15 amino acids. Per the germline V gene, CDR1 is DFQATT and CDR2 is SNEGSKA (reference sequence). The ends were cut back, 1 base at V and 0 bases at J, with 12 bases in the middle.

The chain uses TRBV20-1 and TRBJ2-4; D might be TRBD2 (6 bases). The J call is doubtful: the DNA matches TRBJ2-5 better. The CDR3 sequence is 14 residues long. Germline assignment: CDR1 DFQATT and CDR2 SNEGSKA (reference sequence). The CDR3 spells CSAGSSGQQETQYF. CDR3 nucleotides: TGCAGTGCTGGCTCAAGCGGGCAACAAGAGACCCAGTACTTC.

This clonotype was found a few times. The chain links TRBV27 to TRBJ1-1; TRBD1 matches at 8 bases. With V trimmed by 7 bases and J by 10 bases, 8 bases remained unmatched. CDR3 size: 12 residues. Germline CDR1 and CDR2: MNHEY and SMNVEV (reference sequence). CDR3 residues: CASTGQGRGAFF. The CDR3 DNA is TGTGCCAGCACTGGACAGGGTAGAGGAGCTTTCTTT.

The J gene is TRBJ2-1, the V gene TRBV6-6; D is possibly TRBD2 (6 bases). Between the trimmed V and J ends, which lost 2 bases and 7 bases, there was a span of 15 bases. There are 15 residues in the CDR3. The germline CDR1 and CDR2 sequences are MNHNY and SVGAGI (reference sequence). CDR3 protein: CASSYRGAQSNEQFF. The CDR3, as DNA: TGTGCCAGCAGTTACCGCGGGGCCCAATCGAATGAGCAGTTCTTC.

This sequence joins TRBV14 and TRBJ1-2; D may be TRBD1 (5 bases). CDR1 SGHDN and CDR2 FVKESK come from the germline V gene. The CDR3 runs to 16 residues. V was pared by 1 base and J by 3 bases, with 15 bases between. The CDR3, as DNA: TGTGCCAGCAGCCAAGCCAACCCGGGACCCGACTATGGCTACACCTTC. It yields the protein CASSQANPGPDYGYTF.

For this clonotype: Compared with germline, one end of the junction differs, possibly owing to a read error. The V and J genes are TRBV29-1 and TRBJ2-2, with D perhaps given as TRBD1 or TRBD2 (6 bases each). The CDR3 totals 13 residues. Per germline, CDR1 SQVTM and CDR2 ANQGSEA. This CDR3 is CSVEYLRGGERFF. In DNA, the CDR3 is TGCAGCGTTGAATATCTCAGGGGCGGGGAGCGGTTTTTT.

CDR3 DNA sequence: TGTGCTAGTGGTTTGTCAGTCTACAATGAGCAGTTCTTC. Protein: CASGLSVYNEQFF. This sequence joins TRBV12-5 and TRBJ2-1, with D uncertain. Germline V CDR1 and CDR2: LGHNT, FRNRAP. V gave up 2 bases and J gave up 3 bases, with 5 bases separating them. The length of the CDR3 is 13 residues.

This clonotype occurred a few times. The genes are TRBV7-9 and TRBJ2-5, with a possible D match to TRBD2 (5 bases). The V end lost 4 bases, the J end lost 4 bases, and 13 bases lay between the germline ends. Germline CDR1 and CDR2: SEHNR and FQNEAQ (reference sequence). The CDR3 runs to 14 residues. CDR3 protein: CASSSRGLVETQYF. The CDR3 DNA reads TGTGCCAGCAGCTCCAGAGGGTTAGTAGAGACCCAGTACTTC.

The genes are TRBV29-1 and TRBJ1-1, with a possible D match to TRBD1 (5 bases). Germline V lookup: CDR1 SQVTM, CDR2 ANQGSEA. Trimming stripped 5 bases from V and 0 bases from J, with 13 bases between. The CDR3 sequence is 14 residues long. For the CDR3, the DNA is TGCAGCGTTTCCCAGGGAGCTGTGAACACTGAAGCTTTCTTT. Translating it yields CSVSQGAVNTEAFF.

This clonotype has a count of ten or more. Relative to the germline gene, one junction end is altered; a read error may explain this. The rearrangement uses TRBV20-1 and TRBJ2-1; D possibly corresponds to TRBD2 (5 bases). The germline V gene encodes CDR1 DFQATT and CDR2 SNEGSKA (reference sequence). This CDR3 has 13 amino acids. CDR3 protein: CSGRADPNNEQFF. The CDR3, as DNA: TGCAGTGGTAGAGCGGACCCTAACAATGAGCAGTTCTTC.

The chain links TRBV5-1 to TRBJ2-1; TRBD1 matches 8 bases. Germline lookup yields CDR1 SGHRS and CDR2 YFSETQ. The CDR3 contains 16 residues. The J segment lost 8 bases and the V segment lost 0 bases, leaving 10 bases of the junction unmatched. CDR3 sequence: CASSLGTGRDRDEQFF. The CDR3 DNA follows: TGCGCCAGCAGCTTGGGGACAGGGAGAGATAGGGATGAGCAGTTCTTC.

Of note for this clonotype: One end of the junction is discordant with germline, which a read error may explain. The CDR3 loop reads CSASTGASTDMQYF. The CDR3 DNA reads as TGCAGTGCATCAACAGGGGCTAGCACAGATATGCAGTATTTT. The chain links TRBV20-1 to TRBJ2-3; 7 positions match TRBD1. Germline V gene data show CDR1 as DFQATT and CDR2 as SNEGSKA (reference sequence). The CDR3 is 14 residues long.

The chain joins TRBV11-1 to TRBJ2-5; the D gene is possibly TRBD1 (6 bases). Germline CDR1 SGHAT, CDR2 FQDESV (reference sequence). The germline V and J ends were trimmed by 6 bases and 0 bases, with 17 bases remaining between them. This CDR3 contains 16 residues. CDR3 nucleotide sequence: TGTGCCAGCAGGTACCGGGACAAGGGAAACCAAGAGACCCAGTACTTC. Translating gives CASRYRDKGNQETQYF.

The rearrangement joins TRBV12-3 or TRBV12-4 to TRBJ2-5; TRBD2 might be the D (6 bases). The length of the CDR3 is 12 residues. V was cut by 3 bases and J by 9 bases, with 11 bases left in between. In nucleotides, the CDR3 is TGTGCCAGCAGTTTTCTCTCGGGGGCCCAGTACTTC. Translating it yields CASSFLSGAQYF.

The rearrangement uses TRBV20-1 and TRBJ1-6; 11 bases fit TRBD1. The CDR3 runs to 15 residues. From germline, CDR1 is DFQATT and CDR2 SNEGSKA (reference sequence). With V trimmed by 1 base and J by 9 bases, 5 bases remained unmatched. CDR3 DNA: TGCAGTGCTAGAGCGACGGACAGGGGGCTTTCACCCCTCCACTTT. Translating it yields CSARATDRGLSPLHF.

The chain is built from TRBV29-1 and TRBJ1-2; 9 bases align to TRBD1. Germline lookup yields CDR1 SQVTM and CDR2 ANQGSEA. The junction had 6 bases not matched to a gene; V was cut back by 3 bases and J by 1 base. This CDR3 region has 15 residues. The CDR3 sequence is CSVDGPGQGNYGYTF. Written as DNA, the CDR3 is TGCAGCGTTGATGGACCGGGACAGGGTAACTATGGCTACACCTTC.